This T cell receptor (beta chain) was sequenced in a study of Graves' ophthalmopathy and Graves' hyperthyroidism. Study in general: There was a collection of peripheral blood at initial diagnosis, before any treatment. Findings and limits, study-wide: Ophthalmopathy versus stable hyperthyroidism: 13-signature model gave less than 90% sensitivity, approximately 80% specificity. In blood, most expanded thyroid clonotypes above 0.001 frequency were also detected.

As to this clonotype: What it binds is not known.

Moderate-to-severe activity, CAS ≥3, NOSPECS ≥4 and duration under 3 months were recorded for donors with ophthalmopathy. CDR3 size: 11 residues. Germline CDR1 and CDR2: DFQATT and SNEGSKA (reference sequence). V lost 6 bases, J lost 0 bases, and 6 bases lay in between. Amplified TCR beta CDR3 regions were obtained using RNA transcripts as template. RT-PCR was first run with HTBI primers, then multiplex PCR in a second round. TCRdb independently ran MiXCR on the multiplex PCR reads; one entry per CDR3 protein. The data hold 650,000 to 900,000 distinct CDR3 sequences, with 40% observed a single time. Sequencing was performed on peripheral blood. This receptor was identified in an adult man with Graves' ophthalmopathy. The chain couples TRBV20-1 to TRBJ2-7; D uncertain. The CDR3 nucleotides are TGCAGTGCCTCGGACTCCTACGAGCAGTACTTC. It encodes CSASDSYEQYF.